Here is one T cell receptor (beta chain) with its context. The antigen remains unidentified. These data come from a study of shared clonotypes between healthy human individuals. This CDR3 contains 16 residues. The V and J ends lost 4 bases and 3 bases, in that order; junction bases with no gene match: 11. Germline V lookup: CDR1 SGHRS, CDR2 YFSETQ. The CD4+ fraction was divided into a CD45RA+ naive subset and a CD45RA-negative memory subset. Study-level findings and limits: The represented genetic and exposure-history diversity was limited by the small number of donors.

The test was conducted at deep level. Genomic DNA from each subset was divided evenly over several immunoSEQ plates. The assay was immunoSEQ multiplex PCR, and TCRdb's table has in-frame clones only and misses some. Of 180,000 or so clones in the sample, approximately 95% were seen once. V gene TRBV5-1 combines with J gene TRBJ2-7, with 9 bases lining up with TRBD1. Material for sequencing was naive CD4+ T cells sorted from blood. The subset here: CD45RA+ positively selected. The TCR comes from a young woman in good health. As DNA, the CDR3 is TGCGCCAGCAGCCCAGGTCGGGACAGGGTCGACTACGAGCAGTACTTC. The encoded protein is CASSPGRDRVDYEQYF.